This T cell receptor (beta chain) derives from a study of identical twins. This clonotype has ten or more counts. Its target is not known. Using its own MiXCR run on the 5' RACE reads, TCRdb lists one record per CDR3 protein. There are 600,000 to 800,000 distinct CDR3 sequences in the sample; around 20% occur only once, and more than 4% lies in the top ten. In germline, CDR1 is SGHTA, CDR2 FQGNSA. The CDR3 runs 15 residues. J lost 4 bases, V lost 3 bases, and 3 bases had no gene match. Study-wide points: Cord blood's abundant beta clonotypes had fewer insertions, unlike memory repertoires.

These data were likewise used in another study, on T cells expressing NK-cell markers. That report adds: Obtained from sorted CD3+CD56+NKG2C+, CD3+CD56+NKG2C- and CD3+CD56-NKG2C+ T cells were the TCR beta repertoires. Anti-gamma-delta TCR antibody use in several experiments restricted sorting to alpha-beta TCR T cells. A range of 1.0-7.0% of CD8+ T cells consisted of dominant NKG2C+ clonotypes in 6 or 7 donors.

The chain couples TRBV7-2 to TRBJ2-1, with 10 nucleotides matching TRBD2. The sequence was obtained from a young woman in good health. Source material: PBMCs. The CDR3 loop is CASSFGLAEYNEQFF. The CDR3 DNA reads as TGTGCCAGCAGCTTCGGACTAGCGGAGTACAATGAGCAGTTCTTC.